Here is one T cell receptor beta chain with its context. Repertoires were generated with immunoSEQ multiplex PCR, while TCRdb's copy carries only in-frame clones and drops some. The table has fewer than 13,000 clones, around 84% seen once. The data stem from a study of PD-1 blockade in classical Hodgkin lymphoma. The time point was: newly diagnosed, previously untreated cHL patient sample. Magnetic negative selection was used to purify CD8+ T cells from thawed PBMCs. V lost 5 bases to trimming and J lost 3 bases, with 13 bases between them. The germline CDR1 and CDR2 sequences are SGHTA and FQGNSA. The CDR3 contains 14 residues.

Specimen: CD8+ T cells from blood. The sequence was collected from a human donor with classical Hodgkin lymphoma. This chain joins TRBV7-2 and TRBJ1-2, with D tentatively TRBD1 (5 bases). CDR3 region: CASSRLGGDYGYTF. DNA for the CDR3: TGTGCCAGCAGCCGCCTCGGGGGGGACTATGGCTACACCTTC.